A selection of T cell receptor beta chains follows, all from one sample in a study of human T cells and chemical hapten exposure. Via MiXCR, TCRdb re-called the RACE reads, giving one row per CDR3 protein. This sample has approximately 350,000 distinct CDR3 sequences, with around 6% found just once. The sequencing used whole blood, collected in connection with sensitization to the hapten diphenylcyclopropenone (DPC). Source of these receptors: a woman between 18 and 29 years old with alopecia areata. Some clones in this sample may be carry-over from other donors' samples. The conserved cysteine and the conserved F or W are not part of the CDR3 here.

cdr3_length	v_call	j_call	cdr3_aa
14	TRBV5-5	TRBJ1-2	ASSLSPGTGGYGYT
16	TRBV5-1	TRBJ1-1	ASSMPTHRVRWGTEAF
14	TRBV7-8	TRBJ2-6	ASSLVPDSGANVLT
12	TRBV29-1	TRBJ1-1	SVPGDNLNTEAF
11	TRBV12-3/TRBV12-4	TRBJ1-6	ASRTGTNSPLH
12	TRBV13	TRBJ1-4	ASSRRDTLEKLF
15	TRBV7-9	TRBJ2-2	ASSPGLAGLNTGELF
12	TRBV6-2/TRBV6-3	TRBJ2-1	ASTPGPLYNEQF
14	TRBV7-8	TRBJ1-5	ASSSTYTRINQPQH
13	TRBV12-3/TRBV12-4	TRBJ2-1	ASSPGLAGGTGQF
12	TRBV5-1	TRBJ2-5	ASSSTGSQETQY
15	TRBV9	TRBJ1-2	ASSVDHKGISNYGYT
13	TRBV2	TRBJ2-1	ASTEPRIPYNEQF
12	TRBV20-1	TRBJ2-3	SAIRGPGTDTQY
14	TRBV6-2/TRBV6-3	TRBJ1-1	ASSYSGTDLNTEAF
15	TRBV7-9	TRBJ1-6	ASSLGGGSSYNSPLH
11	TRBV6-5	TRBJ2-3	ASRSPGVDTQY
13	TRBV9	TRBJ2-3	ASSAHQGSTDTQY
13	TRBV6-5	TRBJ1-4	ASSYRGQRNEKLF
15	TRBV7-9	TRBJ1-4	ASSLAAAAPTNEKLF
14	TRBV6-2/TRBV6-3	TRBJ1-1	ASRTRGGGLNTEAF
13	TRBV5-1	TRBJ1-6	ASSLEPALHSPLH
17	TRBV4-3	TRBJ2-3	ASSQDGVAGGLSTDTQY
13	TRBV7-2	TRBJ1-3	ASSLEQTSGNTIY
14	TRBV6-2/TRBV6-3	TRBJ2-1	ASSSRTSGNYNEQF